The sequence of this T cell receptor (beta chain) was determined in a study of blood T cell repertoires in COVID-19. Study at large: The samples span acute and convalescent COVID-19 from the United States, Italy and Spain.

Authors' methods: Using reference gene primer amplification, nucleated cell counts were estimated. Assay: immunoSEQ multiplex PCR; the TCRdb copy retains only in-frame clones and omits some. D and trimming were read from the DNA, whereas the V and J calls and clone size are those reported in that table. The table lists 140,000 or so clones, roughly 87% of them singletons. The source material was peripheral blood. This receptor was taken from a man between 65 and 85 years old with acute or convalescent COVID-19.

The chain's CDR3 is CASSGQGENEQYF. For the CDR3, the DNA is TGTGCCAGCTCGGGACAGGGTGAGAACGAGCAGTACTTC. The chain is built from TRBV18 and TRBJ2-7; 9 nucleotides align to TRBD1. Looked up from germline, CDR1 is KGHSH and CDR2 is LQKENI. Losses at the gene ends were 6 bases for V and 5 bases for J; bases not matched to a gene: 5. The CDR3 is made up of 13 amino acids.